This TCR beta chain was documented in a study of blood T cell repertoires in COVID-19. Background on the study: There were acute and convalescent COVID-19 samples, and they came from the United States, Italy and Spain.

The CDR3 totals 16 residues. Germline CDR1 SEHNR, CDR2 FQNEAQ (reference sequence). With V trimmed by 1 base and J by 1 base, 5 bases remained unmatched. Original data processing: It was from reference gene primer amplification that nucleated cell counts were estimated. Only in-frame clones appear in the TCRdb table, and some are missing; sequencing was by immunoSEQ multiplex PCR. Clonal size and the V and J genes are those of that table, whereas D and trimming came from the DNA. The profile covers about 46,000 clones, with roughly 88% appearing a single time and 15% to 19% taken by the ten largest. This TCR was sampled from a human donor in a cohort sampled during active COVID-19. The donor label of this sample is uncertain. The sample taken for sequencing was peripheral blood. V gene TRBV7-9 combines with J gene TRBJ2-3; 7 bases fit TRBD2. The CDR3 here is CASSLGASGRTDTQYF. CDR3 in DNA: TGTGCCAGCAGCTTAGGGGCTAGCGGACGCACAGATACGCAGTATTTT.